The present T cell receptor beta chain was sequenced within a study of T-cell memory formation after mild COVID-19. The authors produced TCR alpha and TCR beta cDNA libraries with sample barcodes and UMIs by 5'RACE using constant-segment primers. Each CDR3 protein gets one entry after TCRdb re-called the 5' RACE reads with MiXCR. In the table there are 170,000 or so distinct CDR3 sequences, roughly 23% of which are singletons. Concerning this clonotype: As yet, its antigen is unknown.

Findings and limits, study-wide: The study detected some responding clones in pre-infection memory, suggesting cross-reactive memory joined. Contracting clones, day 15 to 85, had balanced CD4/CD8, and later expanders favored CD4+.

The clonotype originates from an adult woman who had mild COVID-19 (a few samples of this study predate the infection). Cell type and time point are not known. Sequencing was done on a sample of PBMCs or a T cell subset sorted from them (not recorded which).

This CDR3 reads CAWSGGVIVGSTDTQYF. The CDR3 nucleotides read TGTGCCTGGAGTGGGGGAGTAATCGTGGGGAGCACAGATACGCAGTATTTT. The J gene is TRBJ2-3, the V gene TRBV30; maybe TRBD2 (5 bases). The CDR3 is 17 residues long. CDR1 and CDR2 (germline): GTSNPN, SVGIG (reference sequence). With 1 base removed from V and 0 bases from J, the gap between germline ends came to 17 bases.